The present entry profiles one T cell receptor beta chain with its context. This receptor's antigen is unknown. Base qualities are not provided; no much larger clone lies one nucleotide away. This sample is part of a study of OX40 agonist ivuxolimab in advanced cancers. At the level of the whole study: Ivuxolimab was an agonistic, fully human IgG2 monoclonal antibody directed against OX40 (CD134), a costimulatory receptor. Intravenous ivuxolimab was administered to patients every 2 weeks at six dose levels: 0.01, 0.1, 0.3, 1.5, 3 and 10 mg/kg. Among the roughly 52 dose-escalation patients, around 19 had hepatocellular carcinoma, about 15 melanoma, 9 renal cell carcinoma and 9 head and neck cancer. The dose-escalation cohort was 82.7% male with a mean age of around 62 years, ranging from roughly 23 to 85. Patients were allowed to have had prior anti-PD-1, anti-PD-L1 or anti-CTLA-4 therapy, and approximately 43% of the dose-escalation patients had previously received checkpoint inhibitors. Partial responses were achieved by three dose-escalation patients, of whom one had hepatocellular carcinoma and two had cutaneous melanoma. The point of sequencing TCRbeta in the periphery was to test whether ivuxolimab changed TCR sequence diversity and drove clonal T-cell expansion. The paper covers the monotherapy dose-escalation part of the phase I ivuxolimab trial, which included N ≈ 50 patients.

Here is what the overall study found, with its caveats: In partial responders in the 0.1-3.0 mg/kg groups, normalized peripheral clonal expansion was found to be among the lowest, especially among CD8+ T cells. On average, CD8+ T cells showed more expanded clones than CD4+ T cells after ivuxolimab. At doses of 0.1 to 3.0 mg/kg, clonal expansion of both CD4+ and CD8+ blood T cells was observed from baseline to week 6. The antigen specificity of the clonally expanded peripheral T cells was not determined. Low levels of normalized T-cell clonal expansion were also seen in some patients who did not respond.

For sequencing of the TCRbeta CDR3 region, genomic DNA was extracted from the sorted cells. TCRbeta CDR3 regions were sequenced using the immunoSEQ Assay. TCRdb stores this immuneACCESS table with in-frame sequences only. Part of the clones is absent; in the studies checked, under half of the shortfall reflects unresolved V genes, and no reason is known for the rest. Within this sample are about 32,000 clones, with 70% to 85% of them counted one time only. The top ten hold less than 20% of the sample. The trial excluded patients who had a history of autoimmune disease or who were on systemic immunosuppression. Peripheral blood for TCR sequencing was collected from all dose cohorts at baseline, on cycle 4 day 1, and on cycle 7 day 1. The samples were taken from a phase I, first-in-human, multicenter, open-label dose-escalation trial of ivuxolimab. Adults with locally advanced or metastatic head and neck squamous cell, hepatocellular, melanoma or renal cell carcinoma were enrolled in the trial. Before TCR sequencing, CD4+ T cells and CD8+ T cells from peripheral blood were sorted into separate populations.

This TCR came from an adult with an advanced solid tumor such as melanoma, head and neck, liver or kidney cancer. This material consisted of CD4+ or CD8+ T cells sorted from blood, taken in a trial of the OX40 agonist ivuxolimab.

The CDR3 in this case is CASSLVPGNTEAFF. The sequenced DNA: TGTGCCAGCAGTTTGGTCCCGGGGAACACTGAAGCTTTCTTT. The chain is assembled from TRBV28 and TRBJ1-1; no D segment can be confidently identified. V sheds 3 bases and J sheds 1 base, leaving 9 bases between their ends. Taken from cysteine to phenylalanine, the CDR3 has 14 residues. The CDR3 DNA has 42 bases and is translated from base 1. CDR1 and CDR2 were assigned from the germline V gene as MDHEN and SYDVKM. Full variable domain (CDR3 extended with the reference TRBV28 and TRBJ1-1 proteins): DVKVTQSSRYLVKRTGEKVFLECVQDMDHENMFWYRQDPGLGLRLIYFSYDVKMKEKGDIPEGYSVSREKKERFSLILESASTNQTSMYLCASSLVPGNTEAFFGQGTRLTVV.